What follows are 22 T cell receptor beta chains derived from one specimen sequenced in a study of cytomegalovirus exposure and HLA in healthy donors. It was with 60 Vbeta and 13 Jbeta primers that the PCR ran. Using immunoSEQ multiplex PCR, the repertoire was profiled, and TCRdb retains in-frame clones only, with some absent. This repertoire shows some 130,000 clones, around three quarters found once; its top ten account for about 1.8%. The sample consisted of PBMCs. All receptors come from a woman between 50 and 59 years old in good health and CMV-seronegative.

The V and J genes are TRBV15 and TRBJ2-7; TRBD1 matches 7 bases. The CDR3 sequence is 14 residues long. Germline V gene sequence: CDR1 LNHNV, CDR2 YYDKDF (reference sequence). V lost 2 bases, J lost 3 bases, and 4 bases stayed unmatched. This CDR3 reads CATSRNRDSYEQYV. Here the CDR3 DNA reads TGTGCCACCAGCAGAAATAGGGACAGCTACGAGCAGTACGTC.

The CDR3 protein is CASSIGQGWGYTF. The CDR3 DNA is TGTGCCAGTAGTATTGGGCAGGGATGGGGCTACACCTTC. This sequence joins TRBV19 and TRBJ1-2, with D possibly being TRBD1 (5 bases). Germline V gene sequence: CDR1 LNHDA, CDR2 SQIVND (reference sequence). This CDR3 spans 13 amino acids. V lost 3 bases, J lost 8 bases, and 13 bases lay in between.

This clone came up a few times. The chain recombines TRBV5-1 with TRBJ1-3, with 8 bases that match TRBD1. The germline gives CDR1 SGHRS, CDR2 YFSETQ. The CDR3 totals 15 residues. J gave up 1 base and V 4 bases, and 4 bases lay outside the gene matches. This CDR3 reads CASSPGQVSGNTIYF. CDR3 in DNA: TGCGCCAGCAGCCCGGGACAGGTTTCTGGAAACACCATATATTTT.

V gene TRBV6-1 combines with J gene TRBJ2-7; 11 nucleotides agree with TRBD2. The length of the CDR3 is 16 residues. Germline loops: CDR1 MNHNS, CDR2 SASEGT. V shed 1 base, J shed 7 bases, and the junction held 9 bases outside the gene matches. The CDR3, as DNA: TGTGCCAGCAGTGAAGGTGTGCTAGCGGGAGGTGGAGAGCAGTACGTC. Its protein product is CASSEGVLAGGGEQYV.

This chain uses TRBV25-1 with TRBJ1-1; no reliable D call. CDR3 size: 13 residues. Germline values: CDR1 MGHDK, CDR2 SYGVNS. The V end was cut by 9 bases, the J end by 7 bases, with 18 bases between. The CDR3 DNA sequence: TGTGCCAGTACCCGCGCCGCCGGGGTTGAAGCTTTCTTT. Protein sequence: CASTRAAGVEAFF.

The CDR3 spells CASSYGQGTFYGYTF. CDR3 nucleotides: TGTGCCAGCAGCTATGGACAGGGGACTTTCTATGGCTACACCTTC. The J gene is TRBJ1-2, the V gene TRBV7-6; TRBD1 agrees at 9 bases. The CDR3 extends over 15 amino acids. The germline V gene has CDR1 SGHVS and CDR2 FNYEAQ. V gave up 4 bases and J gave up 4 bases; unmatched junction bases: 7.

The sample holds a few counts of this clone. The rearrangement links TRBV29-1 to TRBJ2-1, with D perhaps matching TRBD2 (6 bases). Trimming took 3 bases from V and 5 from J, leaving 14 bases between them. This CDR3 region has 14 residues. From germline, CDR1 is SQVTM and CDR2 ANQGSEA. The CDR3 sequence: CSVDSGLANNEQFF. The DNA for the CDR3 is TGCAGCGTTGATTCTGGGCTAGCGAACAATGAGCAGTTCTTC.

This chain uses TRBV6-5 with TRBJ1-1; D is ambiguous. This CDR3 is built from 16 residues. The ends were cut back, 2 bases at V and 4 bases at J, with 17 bases in the middle. In germline, CDR1 is MNHEY, CDR2 SVGAGI. CDR3 amino acids: CASSYRTQAAVTEAFF. As DNA, the CDR3 is TGTGCCAGCAGTTACCGAACTCAAGCGGCTGTCACTGAAGCTTTCTTT.

The rearrangement joins TRBV2 to TRBJ2-2; TRBD2 matches at 13 bases. The J segment lost 3 bases and the V segment lost 6 bases, leaving 4 bases of the junction unmatched. The CDR3 length is 16 residues. Per germline, CDR1 SNHLY and CDR2 FYNNEI. The CDR3 DNA reads as TGTGCCAGCAGCTTACTAGCGGGAGGGCACACCGGGGAGCTGTTTTTT. Translating it yields CASSLLAGGHTGELFF.

The J gene is TRBJ2-3, the V gene TRBV2; 11 bases fit TRBD2. This CDR3 is built from 14 residues. The V gene end was trimmed by 7 bases and the J gene end by 4 bases; junction bases not matched to a gene: 4. CDR1 SNHLY and CDR2 FYNNEI come from the germline V gene. The CDR3 is CASTLAGGADTQYF. For the CDR3, the DNA is TGTGCCAGCACCTTAGCGGGAGGGGCAGATACGCAGTATTTT.

This clone was detected only a few times. The chain joins TRBV4-3 to TRBJ1-1; D remains ambiguous. V was cut by 0 bases and J by 4 bases, with 12 bases left in between. The CDR3 length is 15 residues. The germline V gene encodes CDR1 LGHNA and CDR2 YSLEER. Here the CDR3 DNA reads TGCGCCAGCAGCCAAGATCCCGGGGTAGGCACTGAAGCTTTCTTT. It codes for CASSQDPGVGTEAFF.

This chain uses TRBV7-8 with TRBJ2-2; 10 bases align to TRBD1. The CDR3 extends over 15 amino acids. The J segment lost 7 bases and the V segment lost 6 bases, leaving 8 bases of the junction unmatched. Germline V gives CDR1 SGHVS, CDR2 FQNEAQ. This CDR3 is CASRGSGQGSGELFF. Written as DNA, the CDR3 is TGTGCCAGCAGAGGCTCGGGACAGGGGAGCGGGGAGCTGTTTTTT. Supplemented by reference TRBV7-8 and TRBJ2-2, the full variable domain reads GAGVSQSPRYKVAKRGQDVALRCDPISGHVSLFWYQQALGQGPEFLTYFQNEAQLDKSGLPSDRFFAERPEGSVSTLKIQRTQQEDSAVYLCASRGSGQGSGELFFGEGSRLTVL.

The rearrangement joins TRBV29-1 to TRBJ2-4; 9 bases fit TRBD1. Germline values: CDR1 SQVTM, CDR2 ANQGSEA. Unmatched junction bases numbered 5, after V lost 5 bases and J lost 9 bases. The CDR3 is 12 amino acids. The CDR3, as DNA: TGCAGCGTTTACAAGACAGGGGGCATTCAGTACTTC. It encodes CSVYKTGGIQYF.

This clone occurred a few times. The chain combines TRBV2 with TRBJ1-5; TRBD1 agrees at 7 bases. CDR3 length: 16 residues. CDR1 and CDR2 (germline): SNHLY, FYNNEI. With V trimmed by 5 bases and J by 2 bases, 9 bases remained unmatched. Here the CDR3 reads CASSRGQDMGNQPQHF. CDR3 in DNA: TGTGCCAGCAGTCGCGGACAGGACATGGGCAATCAGCCCCAGCATTTT. The full variable domain, in which reference TRBV2 and TRBJ1-5 provide the parts outside the CDR3, is EPEVTQTPSHQVTQMGQEVILRCVPISNHLYFYWYRQILGQKVEFLVSFYNNEISEKSEIFDDQFSVERPDGSNFTLKIRSTKLEDSAMYFCASSRGQDMGNQPQHFGDGTRLSIL.

The rearrangement links TRBV6-6 to TRBJ1-1; D is ambiguous. V dropped 8 bases and J dropped 1 base, with 11 bases sitting between them. Germline V gene sequence: CDR1 MNHNY, CDR2 SVGAGI (reference sequence). CDR3 length: 13 amino acids. CDR3 in amino acids: CASFGTANTEAFF. The CDR3 bases are TGTGCCAGCTTCGGTACAGCGAACACTGAAGCTTTCTTT.

The chain joins TRBV11-3 to TRBJ2-7, with TRBD2 matching 7 bases. Germline lookup yields CDR1 SGHNT and CDR2 YENEEA. CDR3 size: 18 residues. V was pared by 2 bases and J by 1 base, with 14 bases of the junction left unmatched. CDR3 region: CASSLSLRFGGSSYEQYV. CDR3 sequence (DNA): TGTGCCAGCAGCTTATCATTACGATTTGGCGGGAGTTCCTACGAGCAGTACGTC.

The chain carries TRBV5-1 and TRBJ2-2, with D hard to call. The CDR3 totals 15 residues. V lost 0 bases, J lost 5 bases, and 11 bases lay in between. CDR1 and CDR2 from the germline V gene are SGHRS and YFSETQ. Here the CDR3 DNA reads TGCGCCAGCAGCTTGGAGCTAGGTCCTACCGGGGAGCTGTTTTTT. Translated: CASSLELGPTGELFF.

This clone was recorded a few times. The chain combines TRBV28 with TRBJ2-7; 16 bases map to TRBD2. This CDR3 contains 19 residues. Germline CDR1 MDHEN, CDR2 SYDVKM. V lost 1 base, J lost 5 bases, and 11 bases stayed unmatched. The CDR3 nucleotides are TGTGCCAGCAGTTTATACGGGCGGGGACTAGCGGGAGGGAGGGACGAGCAGTACGTC. This translates into CASSLYGRGLAGGRDEQYV.

With regard to this clone: An end of the junction does not agree with germline; a read error may underlie this. The chain carries TRBV29-1 and TRBJ1-5; 9 bases line up with TRBD1. This CDR3 spans 14 amino acids. Germline assignment: CDR1 SQVTM and CDR2 ANQGSEA. The CDR3 spells CSVSQDRGEQPQNF. The CDR3 nucleotides read TGCAGCGTTTCACAGGACAGGGGAGAGCAGCCCCAGAATTTT.

The genes are TRBV18 and TRBJ2-7, with D maybe TRBD2 (6 bases). The CDR3 has 14 amino acids. With 3 bases removed from V and 6 bases from J, the gap between germline ends came to 15 bases. Germline-derived CDR1 and CDR2 are KGHSH and LQKENI. CDR3 sequence reads: CASSPVVGRTEQYV. The CDR3 DNA reads as TGTGCCAGCTCACCCGTGGTCGGGAGAACCGAGCAGTACGTC.

V gene TRBV5-1 combines with J gene TRBJ2-7, with 8 nucleotides matching TRBD2. This CDR3 comprises 15 residues. Trimming removed 0 bases from V and 5 bases from J; junction bases left unmatched: 7. Germline assignment: CDR1 SGHRS and CDR2 YFSETQ. CDR3 in amino acids: CASSLAGRARNEQYV. CDR3 nucleotide sequence: TGCGCCAGCAGCTTGGCCGGGAGGGCCCGAAACGAGCAGTACGTC.

The chain joins TRBV2 to TRBJ1-4; TRBD1 aligns across 9 bases. V dropped 7 bases and J dropped 8; count of bases not matched to a gene: 11. The V gene's germline CDR1 is SNHLY and CDR2 FYNNEI. This CDR3 has 15 residues. This CDR3 reads CASNTPGTGREKLFF. CDR3 nucleotides: TGTGCCAGCAACACCCCCGGGACAGGGCGCGAAAAACTGTTTTTT.